This T cell receptor (beta chain) was recorded in a study of cytomegalovirus exposure and HLA in healthy donors. The PCR used 60 Vbeta and 13 Jbeta primers. The method was immunoSEQ multiplex PCR; TCRdb's version includes in-frame clones alone and lacks a portion of them. The repertoire includes 100,000 to 120,000 clones, about 77% of them detected once, and approximately 5% sits in the top ten. The receptor's source is a woman aged 30 to 39 in good health and CMV-seropositive. Sample: PBMCs.

The CDR3 region has the DNA TGTGCCTGGAGTGAGGGACAGGGAAGGGCTGGAAACACCATATATTTT. Residues: CAWSEGQGRAGNTIYF. This chain joins TRBV30 and TRBJ1-3; TRBD1 agrees at 9 bases. Germline trimming cut 1 base from V and 2 bases from J; bases unmatched to any gene: 6. Germline V gives CDR1 GTSNPN, CDR2 SVGIG (reference sequence). The CDR3 sequence is 16 residues long. The entire variable domain, with the rest obtained from reference TRBV30 and TRBJ1-3, is as follows: SQTIHQWPATLVQPVGSPLSLECTVEGTSNPNLYWYRQAAGRGLQLLFYSVGIGQISSEVPQNLSASRPQDRQFILSSKKLLLSDSGFYLCAWSEGQGRAGNTIYFGEGSWLTVV.